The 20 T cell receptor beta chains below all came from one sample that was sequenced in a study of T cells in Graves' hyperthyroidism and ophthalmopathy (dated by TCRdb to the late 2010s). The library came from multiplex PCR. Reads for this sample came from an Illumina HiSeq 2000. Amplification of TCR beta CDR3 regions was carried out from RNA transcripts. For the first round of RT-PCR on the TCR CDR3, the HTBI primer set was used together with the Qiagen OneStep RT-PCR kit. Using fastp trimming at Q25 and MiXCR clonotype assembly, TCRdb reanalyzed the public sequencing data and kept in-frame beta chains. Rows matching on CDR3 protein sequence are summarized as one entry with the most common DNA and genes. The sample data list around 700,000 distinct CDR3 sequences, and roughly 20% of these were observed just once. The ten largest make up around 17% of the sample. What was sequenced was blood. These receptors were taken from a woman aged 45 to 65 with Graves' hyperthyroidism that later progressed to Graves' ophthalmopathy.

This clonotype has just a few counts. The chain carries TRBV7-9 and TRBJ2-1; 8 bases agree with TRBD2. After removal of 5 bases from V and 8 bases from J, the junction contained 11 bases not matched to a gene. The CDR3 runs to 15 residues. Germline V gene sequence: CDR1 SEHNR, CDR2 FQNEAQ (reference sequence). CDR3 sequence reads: CASSPWSSGGYEQFF. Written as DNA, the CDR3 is TGTGCCAGCAGCCCCTGGTCCTCGGGGGGGTATGAGCAGTTCTTC.

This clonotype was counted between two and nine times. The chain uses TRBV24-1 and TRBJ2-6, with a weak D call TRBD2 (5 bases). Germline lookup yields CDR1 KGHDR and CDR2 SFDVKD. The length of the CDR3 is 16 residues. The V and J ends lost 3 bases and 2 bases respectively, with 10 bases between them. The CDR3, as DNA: TGTGCCACCAGTGATCCCACAGCGGCTGGGGCCAACGTCCTGACTTTC. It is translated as CATSDPTAAGANVLTF.

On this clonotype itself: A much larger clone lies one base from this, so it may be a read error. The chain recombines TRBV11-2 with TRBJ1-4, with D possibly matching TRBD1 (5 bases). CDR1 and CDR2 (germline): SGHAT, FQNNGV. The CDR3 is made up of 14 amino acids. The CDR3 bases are TGTGCCAGCAGCACCCGACGGGGGGTTCGAAAACTGCTTTTT. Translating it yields CASSTRRGVRKLLF.

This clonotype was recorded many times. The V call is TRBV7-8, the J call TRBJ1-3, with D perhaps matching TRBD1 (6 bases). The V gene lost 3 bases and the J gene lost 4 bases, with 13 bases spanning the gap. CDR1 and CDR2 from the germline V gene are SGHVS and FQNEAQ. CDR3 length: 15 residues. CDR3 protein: CASSFPSTGGNTIYF. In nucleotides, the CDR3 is TGTGCCAGCAGCTTCCCCTCGACAGGCGGAAACACCATATATTTT. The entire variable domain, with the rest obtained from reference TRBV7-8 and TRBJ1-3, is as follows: GAGVSQSPRYKVAKRGQDVALRCDPISGHVSLFWYQQALGQGPEFLTYFQNEAQLDKSGLPSDRFFAERPEGSVSTLKIQRTQQEDSAVYLCASSFPSTGGNTIYFGEGSWLTVV.

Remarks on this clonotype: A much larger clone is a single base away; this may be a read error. The CDR3 spells CASTPGTGNYKQYF. Here the CDR3 DNA reads TGTGCCAGCACCCCCGGGACAGGGAACTACAAGCAGTACTTC. The chain is built from TRBV3-1 and TRBJ2-7; 9 bases match TRBD1. Germline assignment: CDR1 LGHDT and CDR2 YNNKEL (reference sequence). The CDR3 has 14 amino acids.

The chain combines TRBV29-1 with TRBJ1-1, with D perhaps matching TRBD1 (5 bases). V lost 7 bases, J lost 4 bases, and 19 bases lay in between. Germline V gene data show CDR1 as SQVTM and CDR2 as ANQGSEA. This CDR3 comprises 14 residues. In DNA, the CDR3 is TGCAGCGCGAGTAGGGGCGGGTCGGGCACTGAAGCTTTCTTT. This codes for CSASRGGSGTEAFF.

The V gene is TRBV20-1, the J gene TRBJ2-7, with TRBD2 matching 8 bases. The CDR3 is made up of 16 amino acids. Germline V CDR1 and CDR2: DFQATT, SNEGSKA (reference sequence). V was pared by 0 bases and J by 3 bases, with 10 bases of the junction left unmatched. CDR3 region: CSARDVGAGVLYEQYF. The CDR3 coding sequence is TGCAGTGCTAGAGATGTAGGAGCGGGGGTTCTCTACGAGCAGTACTTC.

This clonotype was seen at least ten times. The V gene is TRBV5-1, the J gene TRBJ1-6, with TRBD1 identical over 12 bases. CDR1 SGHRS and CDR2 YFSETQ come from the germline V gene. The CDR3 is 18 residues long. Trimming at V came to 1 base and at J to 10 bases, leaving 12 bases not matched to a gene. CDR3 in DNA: TGCGCCAGCAGCTTGCAGGGACAGGGGGCGGGTATCGGCTCACCCCTCCACTTT. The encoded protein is CASSLQGQGAGIGSPLHF.

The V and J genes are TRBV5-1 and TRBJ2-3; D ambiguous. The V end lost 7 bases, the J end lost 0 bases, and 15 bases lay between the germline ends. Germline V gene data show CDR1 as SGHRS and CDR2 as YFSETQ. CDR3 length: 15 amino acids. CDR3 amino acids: CASQTLQSSTDTQYF. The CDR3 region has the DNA TGCGCCAGCCAAACTCTCCAATCGAGCACAGATACGCAGTATTTT.

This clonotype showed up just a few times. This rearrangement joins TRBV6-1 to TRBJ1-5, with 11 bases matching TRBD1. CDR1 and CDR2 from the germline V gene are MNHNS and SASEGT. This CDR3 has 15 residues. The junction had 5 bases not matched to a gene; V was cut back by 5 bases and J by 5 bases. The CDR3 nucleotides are TGTGCCAGCAGTCCGGGACAGGGGGGGGATCAGCCCCAGCATTTT. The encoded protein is CASSPGQGGDQPQHF.

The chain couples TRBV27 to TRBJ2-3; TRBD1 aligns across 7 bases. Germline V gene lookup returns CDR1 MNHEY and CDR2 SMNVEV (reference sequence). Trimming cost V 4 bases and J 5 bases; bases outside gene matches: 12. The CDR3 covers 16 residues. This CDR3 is CASSYSTPAGGDTQYF. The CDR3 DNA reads TGTGCCAGCAGTTACTCGACACCGGCAGGGGGAGATACGCAGTATTTT.

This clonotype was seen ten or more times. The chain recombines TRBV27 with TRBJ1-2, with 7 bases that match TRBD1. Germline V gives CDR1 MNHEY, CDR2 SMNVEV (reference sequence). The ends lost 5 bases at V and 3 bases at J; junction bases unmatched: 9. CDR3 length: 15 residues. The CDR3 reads CASSVYRGVDYGYTF. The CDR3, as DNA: TGTGCCAGCAGTGTATACAGGGGTGTAGACTATGGCTACACCTTC.

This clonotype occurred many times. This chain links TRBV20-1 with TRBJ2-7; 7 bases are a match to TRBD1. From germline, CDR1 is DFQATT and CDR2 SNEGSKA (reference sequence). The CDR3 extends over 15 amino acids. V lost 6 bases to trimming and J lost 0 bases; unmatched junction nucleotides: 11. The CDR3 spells CSAKTPRQGSYEQYF. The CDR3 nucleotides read TGCAGTGCCAAAACCCCCCGACAGGGCTCCTACGAGCAGTACTTC.

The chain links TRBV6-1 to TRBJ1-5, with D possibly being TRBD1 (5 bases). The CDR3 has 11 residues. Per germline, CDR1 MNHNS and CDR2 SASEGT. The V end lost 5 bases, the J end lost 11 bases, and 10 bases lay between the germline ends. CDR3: CASSPGGAQHF. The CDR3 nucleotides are TGTGCCAGCAGTCCGGGGGGGGCCCAGCATTTT.

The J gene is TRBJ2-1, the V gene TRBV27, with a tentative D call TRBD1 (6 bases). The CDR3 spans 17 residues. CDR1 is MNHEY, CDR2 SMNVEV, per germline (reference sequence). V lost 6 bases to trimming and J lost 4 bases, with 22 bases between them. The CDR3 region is CASSLTLDSLAYNEQFF. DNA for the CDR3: TGTGCCAGCAGCCTCACCCTGGACAGTCTCGCTTACAATGAGCAGTTCTTC.

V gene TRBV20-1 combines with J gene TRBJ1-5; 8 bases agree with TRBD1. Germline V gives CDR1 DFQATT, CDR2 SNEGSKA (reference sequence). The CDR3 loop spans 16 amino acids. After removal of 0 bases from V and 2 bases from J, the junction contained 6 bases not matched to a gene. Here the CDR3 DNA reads TGCAGTGCTAGAGATACCTCGACAGGGGGCAATCAGCCCCAGCATTTT. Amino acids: CSARDTSTGGNQPQHF.

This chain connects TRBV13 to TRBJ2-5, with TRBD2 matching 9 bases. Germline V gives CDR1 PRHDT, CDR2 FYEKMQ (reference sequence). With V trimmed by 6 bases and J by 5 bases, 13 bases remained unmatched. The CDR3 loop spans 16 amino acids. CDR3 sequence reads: CASSYAGGGAGETQYF. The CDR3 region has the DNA TGTGCCAGCAGTTACGCGGGCGGGGGGGCTGGTGAGACCCAGTACTTC.

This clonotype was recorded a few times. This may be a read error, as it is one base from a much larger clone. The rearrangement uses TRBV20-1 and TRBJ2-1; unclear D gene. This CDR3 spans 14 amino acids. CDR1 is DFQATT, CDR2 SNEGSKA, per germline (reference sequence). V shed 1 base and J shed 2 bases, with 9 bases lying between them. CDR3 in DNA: TGCAGTGCTAGAGCTTGCGGCACCTACAATGAGCAGTTCTTC. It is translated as CSARACGTYNEQFF.

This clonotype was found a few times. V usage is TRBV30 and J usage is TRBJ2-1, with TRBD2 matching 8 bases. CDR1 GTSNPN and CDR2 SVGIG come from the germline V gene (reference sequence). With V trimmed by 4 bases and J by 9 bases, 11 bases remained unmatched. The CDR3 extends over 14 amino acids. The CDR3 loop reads CAWNSGGAGSEQFF. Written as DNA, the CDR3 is TGTGCCTGGAACTCCGGGGGGGCCGGTAGTGAGCAGTTCTTC.

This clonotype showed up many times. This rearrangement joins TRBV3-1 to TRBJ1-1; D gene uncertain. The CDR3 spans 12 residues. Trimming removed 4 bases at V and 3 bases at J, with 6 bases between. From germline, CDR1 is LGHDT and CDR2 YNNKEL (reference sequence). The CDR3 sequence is CASSPTDTEAFF. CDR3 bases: TGTGCCAGCAGCCCGACCGACACTGAAGCTTTCTTT.